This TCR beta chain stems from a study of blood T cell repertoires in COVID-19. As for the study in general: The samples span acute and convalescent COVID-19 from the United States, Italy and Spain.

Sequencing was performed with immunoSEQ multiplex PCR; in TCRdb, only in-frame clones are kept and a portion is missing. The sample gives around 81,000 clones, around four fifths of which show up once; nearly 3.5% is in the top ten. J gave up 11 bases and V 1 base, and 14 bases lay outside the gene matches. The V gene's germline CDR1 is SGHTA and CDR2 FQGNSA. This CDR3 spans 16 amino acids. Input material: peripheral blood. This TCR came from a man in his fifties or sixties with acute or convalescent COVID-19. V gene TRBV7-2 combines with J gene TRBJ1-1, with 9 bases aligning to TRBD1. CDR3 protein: CASSLEWGQGWFDAFF. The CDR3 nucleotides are TGTGCCAGCAGCTTAGAATGGGGACAGGGTTGGTTCGATGCTTTCTTT.